Shown below are 6 T cell receptor beta chains from a single sample sequenced in a study of PD-L1 blockade in urothelial cancer. Time point meaning: peripheral blood 6 weeks after treatment start. Some clones are missing from TCRdb's copy, which holds only in-frame ones; the method was immunoSEQ multiplex PCR. The sample comprises some 110,000 clones, approximately 90% of which are singletons, and under 5% rests with the top ten. Source: PBMCs, taken around atezolizumab (anti-PD-L1) treatment. These receptors were obtained from a man aged 55 to 70 with urothelial cancer.

The rearrangement uses TRBV9 and TRBJ2-2; 8 bases fit TRBD2. The CDR3 contains 19 residues. Germline lookup yields CDR1 SGDLS and CDR2 YYNGEE. V lost 4 bases, J lost 2 bases, and 16 bases stayed unmatched. This chain's CDR3 is CASSPGISGNPSNTGELFF. DNA of the CDR3: TGTGCCAGCAGCCCCGGGATTAGCGGGAACCCGTCAAACACCGGGGAGCTGTTTTTT.

J is TRBJ2-7 and V is TRBV5-4; TRBD1 matches at 11 bases. This CDR3 region has 15 residues. The germline V gene encodes CDR1 SGHNT and CDR2 YYREEE (reference sequence). The trim removed 4 bases at V and 2 bases at J, leaving 5 bases unmatched. CDR3 in amino acids: CASSPSGQGAYEQYF. The DNA for the CDR3 is TGTGCCAGCAGCCCGTCGGGACAGGGGGCCTACGAGCAGTACTTC.

The rearrangement joins TRBV9 to TRBJ2-3; maybe TRBD2 (7 bases). CDR1 and CDR2 (germline): SGDLS, YYNGEE. This CDR3 spans 15 amino acids. V gave up 4 bases and J gave up 6 bases, with 18 bases separating them. This chain's CDR3 is CASSNHASGGDTQYF. CDR3 nucleotides: TGTGCCAGCAGCAATCATGCATCGGGGGGCGATACGCAGTATTTT.

This rearrangement joins TRBV7-3 to TRBJ2-3, with 8 nucleotides matching TRBD1. The junction had 3 bases not matched to a gene; V was cut back by 3 bases and J by 4 bases. Germline CDR1 is SGHTA and CDR2 is FQGTGA. This CDR3 has 14 amino acids. The CDR3 protein is CASSLTGAADTQYF. CDR3 coding DNA: TGTGCCAGCAGCTTGACAGGGGCGGCAGATACGCAGTATTTT.

This clone turned up a few times. V gene TRBV9 combines with J gene TRBJ2-3; TRBD2 matches 14 bases. Germline-derived CDR1 and CDR2 are SGDLS and YYNGEE. The trim removed 4 bases at V and 4 bases at J, leaving 5 bases unmatched. This CDR3 has 16 amino acids. The CDR3 loop is CASSPGTSGSADTQYF. CDR3 in DNA: TGTGCCAGCAGCCCTGGGACTAGCGGGAGCGCAGATACGCAGTATTTT.

This clone was recorded a few times. The chain links TRBV6-1 to TRBJ1-2; no firm D call. The germline V gene has CDR1 MNHNS and CDR2 SASEGT. The CDR3 has 13 residues. The germline V and J ends were trimmed by 7 bases and 2 bases, with 11 bases remaining between them. The CDR3 here is CASNWGENYGYTF. The CDR3 DNA reads as TGTGCCAGCAATTGGGGAGAGAACTATGGCTACACCTTC.